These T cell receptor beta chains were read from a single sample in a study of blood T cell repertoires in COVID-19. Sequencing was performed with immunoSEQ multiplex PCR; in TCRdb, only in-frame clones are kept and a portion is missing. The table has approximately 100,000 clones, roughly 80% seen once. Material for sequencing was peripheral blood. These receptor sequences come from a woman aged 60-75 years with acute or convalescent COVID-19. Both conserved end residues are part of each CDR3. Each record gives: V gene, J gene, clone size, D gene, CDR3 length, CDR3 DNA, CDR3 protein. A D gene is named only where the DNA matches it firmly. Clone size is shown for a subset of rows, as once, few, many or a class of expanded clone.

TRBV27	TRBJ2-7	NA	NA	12	TGTGCCAGCCAGCAGTTGGGGGGCGAGCAGTACTTC	CASQQLGGEQYF
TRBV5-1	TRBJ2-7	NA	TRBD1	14	TGCGCCAGCTCCCCCGGGACAGGGAATAACGAGCAGTACTTC	CASSPGTGNNEQYF
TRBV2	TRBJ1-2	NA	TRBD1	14	TGTGCCACCACACCACAGGGGGGGCACTATGGCTACACCTTC	CATTPQGGHYGYTF
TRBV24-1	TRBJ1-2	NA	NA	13	TGTGCCACCAGTGAACCGCAGGGGAGAGGCTACACCTTC	CATSEPQGRGYTF
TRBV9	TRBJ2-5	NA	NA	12	TGTGCCAGCAGCTCAGGCCAAGAGACCCAGTACTTC	CASSSGQETQYF
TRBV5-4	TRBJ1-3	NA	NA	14	TGTGCCAGCAGCTCGGGTCGCAGAGAAAACACCATATATTTT	CASSSGRRENTIYF
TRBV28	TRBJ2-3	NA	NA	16	TGTGCCAGCAGTTTCCAAGGGAGTAGGGACACAGATACGCAGTATTTT	CASSFQGSRDTDTQYF
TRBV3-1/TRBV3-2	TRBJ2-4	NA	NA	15	TGTGCCAGCAGCCAAGGTCAGGTGTCCAAAAACATTCAGTACTTC	CASSQGQVSKNIQYF
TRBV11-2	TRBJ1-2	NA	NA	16	TGTGCCAGCAGCTTAAGGTCCCCAGGGGATAACTATGGCTACACCTTC	CASSLRSPGDNYGYTF
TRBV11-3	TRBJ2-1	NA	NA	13	TGTGCCAGCAGCTTAGGACAGGACAATGAGCAGTTCTTC	CASSLGQDNEQFF
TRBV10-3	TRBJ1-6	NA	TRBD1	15	TGTGCCATCAGTGAGGCACAGGGGGCCGGTTCACCCCTCCACTTT	CAISEAQGAGSPLHF
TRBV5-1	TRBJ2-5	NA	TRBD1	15	TGCGCCAGCAGCTTGGAACTGACAGGGAGAGAGACCCAGTACTTC	CASSLELTGRETQYF
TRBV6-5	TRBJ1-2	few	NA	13	TGTGCCACCCTAAGGGGGAGTAACTATGGCTACACCTTC	CATLRGSNYGYTF
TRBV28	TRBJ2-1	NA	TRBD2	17	TGTGCCAGCACCGCCCCAACGATAGCGGGACTCTACAATGAGCAGTTCTTC	CASTAPTIAGLYNEQFF
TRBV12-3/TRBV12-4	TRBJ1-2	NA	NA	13	TGTGCCAGCAGTTTGGCCAAGAGAGGTGGCTACACCTTC	CASSLAKRGGYTF
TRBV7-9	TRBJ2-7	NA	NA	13	TGTGCCAGCAGCTTATCGAGGGATTGGGAGCAGTACTTC	CASSLSRDWEQYF
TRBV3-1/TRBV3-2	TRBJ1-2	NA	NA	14	TGTGCCAGCAGCCAGGACCGGGGAACCGGTGGCTACACCTTC	CASSQDRGTGGYTF
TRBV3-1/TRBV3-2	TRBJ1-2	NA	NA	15	TGTGCCAGCAGCCAAGCTCGGACAGCCAACTATGGCTACACCTTC	CASSQARTANYGYTF
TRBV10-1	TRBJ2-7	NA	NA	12	TGCGCCAGCTCGGGCGGGCCCTACGAGCAGTACTTC	CASSGGPYEQYF
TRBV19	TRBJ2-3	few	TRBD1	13	TGTGCCAGTAGTCCGGGACAGGGAAATACGCAGTATTTT	CASSPGQGNTQYF
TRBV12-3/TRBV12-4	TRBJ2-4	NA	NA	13	TGTGCCAGCAGTAGTACACCCGCGGTATTTCAGTACTTC	CASSSTPAVFQYF
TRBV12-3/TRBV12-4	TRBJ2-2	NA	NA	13	TGTGCCAGCACCCTAAGGCGGGGCGGGGAGCTGTTTTTT	CASTLRRGGELFF
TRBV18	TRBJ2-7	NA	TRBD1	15	TGTGCCAGCTCACCGGACAGGGAGGTGTCCCACGAGCAGTACTTC	CASSPDREVSHEQYF
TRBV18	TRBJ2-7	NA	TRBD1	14	TGTGCCAGCTCACCACAGGGGGCGCGGAACGAGCAGTACTTC	CASSPQGARNEQYF
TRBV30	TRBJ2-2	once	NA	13	TGTGCCTGGTCAGGGACAAACACCGGGGAGCTGTTTTTT	CAWSGTNTGELFF
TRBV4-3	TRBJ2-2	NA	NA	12	TGCGCCAGCAGCCCAGTTACCGGGGAGCTGTTTTTT	CASSPVTGELFF
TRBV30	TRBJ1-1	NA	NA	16	TGTGCCTGGAGTTCGGCGGTTTATCGGGGGAACACTGAAGCTTTCTTT	CAWSSAVYRGNTEAFF
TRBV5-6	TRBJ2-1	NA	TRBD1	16	TGTGCCAGCAGACGTTTTGAGACAGGGGGTAAAAATGAGCAGTTCTTC	CASRRFETGGKNEQFF
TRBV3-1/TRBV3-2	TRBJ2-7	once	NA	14	TGTGCCAGCACCCTTGGGTCAGGGGTCGACGAGCAGTACTTC	CASTLGSGVDEQYF
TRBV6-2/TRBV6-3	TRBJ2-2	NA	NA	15	TGTGCCAGCAGCCCCACTAGTGGACGCACCGGGGAGCTGTTTTTT	CASSPTSGRTGELFF
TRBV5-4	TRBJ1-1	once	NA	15	TGTGCCAGCGGCGCCTGGGGCCAGATGAACACTGAAGCTTTCTTT	CASGAWGQMNTEAFF
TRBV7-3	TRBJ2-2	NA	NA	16	TGTGCCAGCAGCCCAGGGGGGCGGGCGAACACCGGGGAGCTGTTTTTT	CASSPGGRANTGELFF
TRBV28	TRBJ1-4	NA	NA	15	TGTGCCAGCAGGGCCGAACCCGCAACTAATGAAAAACTGTTTTTT	CASRAEPATNEKLFF
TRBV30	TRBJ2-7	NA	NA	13	TGTGCCTGGAGTCTATATACAGGGAACGAGCAGTACTTC	CAWSLYTGNEQYF
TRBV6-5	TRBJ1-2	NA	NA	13	TGTGCCAGCAGTTACTCCACAAAATCTGGCTACACCTTC	CASSYSTKSGYTF
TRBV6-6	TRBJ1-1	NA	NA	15	TGTGCCAGCAGTTACTCTCAGGGGATGAACACTGAAGCTTTCTTT	CASSYSQGMNTEAFF
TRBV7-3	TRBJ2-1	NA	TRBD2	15	TGTGCCAGCAGCCCAATAGCGGGAGGCCTCAATGAGCAGTTCTTC	CASSPIAGGLNEQFF
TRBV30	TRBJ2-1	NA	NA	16	TGTGCCTGGAGCGTGGACAGTTCCAGCTCCTACAATGAGCAGTTCTTC	CAWSVDSSSSYNEQFF
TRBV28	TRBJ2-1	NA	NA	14	TGTGCCAGCAGTTTACCACAGATGGGCCATGAGCAGTTCTTC	CASSLPQMGHEQFF